Below, 2 T cell receptor beta chains from the same sample are listed, as sequenced in a study of CD8 T cells in Susac syndrome. The RNA input was roughly 0.45 to 1 ug, and it was reverse transcribed with random hexamers. One entry per CDR3 protein, called by TCRdb with MiXCR from the immunoSEQ multiplex PCR reads. Here the sample spans about 200,000 distinct CDR3 sequences, over 85% being singletons. The source material was CD4+ T cells from PBMCs. The origin of the receptors is a human donor in good health.

The chain uses TRBV4-3 and TRBJ1-4; 12 bases match TRBD1. J gave up 14 bases and V 5 bases, and 24 bases lay outside the gene matches. The CDR3 loop spans 19 amino acids. The germline gives CDR1 LGHNA, CDR2 YSLEER. CDR3 sequence reads: CASSLILRDRGLSGKMLFF. The CDR3 nucleotides are TGCGCCAGCAGCTTAATCCTCCGGGACAGGGGGCTGAGCGGAAAGATGCTGTTTTTT.

The gene calls are TRBV6-1 and TRBJ1-5, with D unresolved. V shed 8 bases and J shed 4 bases, with 24 bases lying between them. The CDR3 totals 17 residues. CDR1 is MNHNS, CDR2 SASEGT, per germline. The DNA of the CDR3 is TGTGCCAGCGGGATTCGATCAAGAGGAGAAAGTAATCAGCCCCAGCATTTT. As protein: CASGIRSRGESNQPQHF.